These 9 T cell receptor beta chains were all obtained from the same sample, sequenced in a study of T cell responses to AZD1222 COVID-19 vaccine. Produced via immunoSEQ multiplex PCR; TCRdb's table is partial and in-frame only. The data contain 200,000 or so clones, about 90% of them singletons. Specimen: peripheral blood, collected on day 0 of AZD1222 vaccination. The receptors derive from an adult in good health.

The genes are TRBV28 and TRBJ2-1; possibly TRBD1 for D (6 bases). The germline V gene has CDR1 MDHEN and CDR2 SYDVKM. The CDR3 runs to 16 residues. The ends were cut back, 5 bases at V and 3 bases at J, with 17 bases in the middle. Here the CDR3 reads CASSPSTGLGYNEQFF. CDR3 nucleotide sequence: TGTGCCAGCAGTCCTTCCACAGGGTTAGGCTACAATGAGCAGTTCTTC. Variable domain in full (rest from reference TRBV28 and TRBJ2-1): DVKVTQSSRYLVKRTGEKVFLECVQDMDHENMFWYRQDPGLGLRLIYFSYDVKMKEKGDIPEGYSVSREKKERFSLILESASTNQTSMYLCASSPSTGLGYNEQFFGPGTRLTVL.

The chain employs TRBV5-4 and TRBJ2-3, with D perhaps matching TRBD1 (7 bases). The CDR3 has 16 amino acids. The germline V gene has CDR1 SGHNT and CDR2 YYREEE (reference sequence). V was clipped by 4 bases and J by 0 bases, with 15 bases between them. The CDR3 reads CASSPPGGPSTDTQYF. Written as DNA, the CDR3 is TGTGCCAGCAGCCCCCCAGGGGGGCCCAGCACAGATACGCAGTATTTT.

The chain recombines TRBV2 with TRBJ2-2; either TRBD1 or TRBD2 may fit D (5 bases each). V was trimmed by 7 bases and J by 4 bases, leaving 22 bases between them. The CDR3 consists of 17 residues. CDR1 and CDR2 from the germline V gene are SNHLY and FYNNEI. The CDR3 DNA reads TGTGCCAGCACCTCCGGGATCACAGTTGGGGCCACCGGGGAGCTGTTTTTT. It is translated as CASTSGITVGATGELFF.

This chain links TRBV24-1 with TRBJ2-7, with D perhaps matching TRBD1 (6 bases). With 8 bases removed from V and 5 bases from J, the gap between germline ends came to 21 bases. The CDR3 is 15 amino acids. CDR1 and CDR2 from the germline V gene are KGHDR and SFDVKD. The CDR3 loop reads CATTNRDTKGHEQYF. CDR3 nucleotide sequence: TGTGCCACCACTAACCGGGACACAAAAGGGCACGAGCAGTACTTC.

The gene calls are TRBV4-1 and TRBJ2-7, with D uncertain. The CDR3 runs 15 residues. From germline, CDR1 is MGHRA and CDR2 YSYEKL. V shed 0 bases and J shed 3 bases, with 12 bases lying between them. The CDR3 sequence: CASSQEFRGRYEQYF. The CDR3 nucleotides are TGCGCCAGCAGCCAAGAGTTCCGAGGCCGCTACGAGCAGTACTTC.

This clone was found once. The V gene is TRBV6-5, the J gene TRBJ1-5, with D perhaps matching TRBD1 (6 bases). The CDR3 spans 14 residues. Germline CDR1 MNHEY, CDR2 SVGAGI. With 8 bases removed from V and 4 bases from J, the gap between germline ends came to 15 bases. CDR3 in DNA: TGTGCCAGCGGGACACAAACTTTAAATCAGCCCCAGCATTTT. Translation gives CASGTQTLNQPQHF.

The rearrangement joins TRBV11-2 to TRBJ1-1; TRBD1 is a possible D gene (5 bases). CDR3 length equals 17 residues. CDR1 SGHAT and CDR2 FQNNGV come from the germline V gene. Trimming cost V 2 bases and J 4 bases, with 20 bases left between them. In DNA, the CDR3 is TGTGCCAGCAGCTTAAGACAAGGAGGGAAGGGGATCACTGAAGCTTTCTTT. Its protein product is CASSLRQGGKGITEAFF.

This rearrangement joins TRBV30 to TRBJ2-2; 8 nucleotides match TRBD1. There are 14 residues in the CDR3. Unmatched junction bases numbered 6, after V lost 4 bases and J lost 5 bases. The germline CDR1 and CDR2 sequences are GTSNPN and SVGIG (reference sequence). The CDR3 coding sequence is TGTGCCTGGAACAGGGACAGGATGACCGGGGAGCTGTTTTTT. It codes for CAWNRDRMTGELFF.

V is TRBV19 and J is TRBJ2-7; TRBD1 aligns across 9 bases. The J segment lost 3 bases and the V segment lost 5 bases, leaving 2 bases of the junction unmatched. There are 13 residues in the CDR3. Germline V gives CDR1 LNHDA, CDR2 SQIVND (reference sequence). DNA of the CDR3: TGTGCCAGTAGTGAGGGACAGGGCTACGAGCAGTACTTC. It codes for CASSEGQGYEQYF.